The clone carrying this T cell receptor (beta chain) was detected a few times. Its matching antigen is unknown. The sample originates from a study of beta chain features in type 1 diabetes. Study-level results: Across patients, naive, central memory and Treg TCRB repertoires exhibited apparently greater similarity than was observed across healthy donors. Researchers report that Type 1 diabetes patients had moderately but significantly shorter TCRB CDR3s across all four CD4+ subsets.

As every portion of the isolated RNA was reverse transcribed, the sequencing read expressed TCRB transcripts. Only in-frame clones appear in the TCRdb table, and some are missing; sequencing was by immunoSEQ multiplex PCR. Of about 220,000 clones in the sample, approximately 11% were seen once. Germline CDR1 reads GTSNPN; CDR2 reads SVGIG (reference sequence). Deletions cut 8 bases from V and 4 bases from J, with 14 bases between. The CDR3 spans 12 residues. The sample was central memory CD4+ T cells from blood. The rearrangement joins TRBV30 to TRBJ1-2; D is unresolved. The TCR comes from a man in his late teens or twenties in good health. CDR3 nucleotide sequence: TGTGCCGCGGACGGCGGGTTCTATGGCTACACCTTC. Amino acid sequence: CAADGGFYGYTF.